The sequence of this T cell receptor (beta chain) was determined in a study of monozygotic twins with inflammatory bowel disease. Looked up from germline, CDR1 is SGHNT and CDR2 is YYREEE (reference sequence). The CDR3 runs to 14 residues. For each CDR3 protein, TCRdb gives one entry from its re-call of the 5' RACE reads, without DNA. This sample's table has 330,000 or so distinct CDR3 sequences. The J gene is TRBJ2-7, the V gene TRBV5-4; TCRdb's D call, TRBD1, is unchecked because there is no DNA. Sample: blood. The source of this sequence is a human donor with ulcerative colitis or Crohn's disease, or a healthy co-twin of an affected twin (not recorded which). CDR3 sequence reads: CASSLRDGAREQYF. Full variable domain (missing parts from reference TRBV5-4 and TRBJ2-7): ETGVTQSPTHLIKTRGQQVTLRCSSQSGHNTVSWYQQALGQGPQFIFQYYREEENGRGNFPPRFSGLQFPNYSSELNVNALELDDSALYLCASSLRDGAREQYFGPGTRLTVT.